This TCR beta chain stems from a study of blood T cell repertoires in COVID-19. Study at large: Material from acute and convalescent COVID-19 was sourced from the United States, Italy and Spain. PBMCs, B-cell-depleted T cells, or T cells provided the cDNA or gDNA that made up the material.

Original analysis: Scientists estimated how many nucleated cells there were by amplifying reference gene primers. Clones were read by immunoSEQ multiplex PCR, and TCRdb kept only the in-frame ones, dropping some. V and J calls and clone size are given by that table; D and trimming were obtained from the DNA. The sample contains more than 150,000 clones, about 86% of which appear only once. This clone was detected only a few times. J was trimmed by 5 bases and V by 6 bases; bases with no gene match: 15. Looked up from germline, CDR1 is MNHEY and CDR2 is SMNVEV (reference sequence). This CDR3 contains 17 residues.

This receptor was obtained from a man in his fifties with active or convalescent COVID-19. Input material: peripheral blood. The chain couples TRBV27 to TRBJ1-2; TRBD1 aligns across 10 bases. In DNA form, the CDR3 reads TGTGCCAGCAGCCTTTTCGGGACAGGGGCCAAAGGGTATGGCTACACCTTC. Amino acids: CASSLFGTGAKGYGYTF.